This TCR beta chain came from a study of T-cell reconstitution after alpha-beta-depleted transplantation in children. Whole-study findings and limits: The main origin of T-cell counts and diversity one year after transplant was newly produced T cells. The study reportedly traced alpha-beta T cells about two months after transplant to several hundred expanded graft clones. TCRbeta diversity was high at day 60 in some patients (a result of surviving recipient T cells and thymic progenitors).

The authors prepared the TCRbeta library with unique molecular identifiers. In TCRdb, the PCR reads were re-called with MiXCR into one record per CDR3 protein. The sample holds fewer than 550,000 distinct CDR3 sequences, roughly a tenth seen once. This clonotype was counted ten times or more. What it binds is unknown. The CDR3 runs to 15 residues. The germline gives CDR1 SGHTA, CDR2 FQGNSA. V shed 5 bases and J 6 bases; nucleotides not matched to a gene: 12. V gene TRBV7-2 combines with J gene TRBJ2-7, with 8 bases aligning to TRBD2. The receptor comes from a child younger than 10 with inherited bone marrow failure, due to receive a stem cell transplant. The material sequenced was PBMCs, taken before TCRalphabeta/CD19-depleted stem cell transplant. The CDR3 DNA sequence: TGTGCCAGCAGCAATTGGGGACTAGGGAAACCCGAGCAGTACTTC. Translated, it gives CASSNWGLGKPEQYF.